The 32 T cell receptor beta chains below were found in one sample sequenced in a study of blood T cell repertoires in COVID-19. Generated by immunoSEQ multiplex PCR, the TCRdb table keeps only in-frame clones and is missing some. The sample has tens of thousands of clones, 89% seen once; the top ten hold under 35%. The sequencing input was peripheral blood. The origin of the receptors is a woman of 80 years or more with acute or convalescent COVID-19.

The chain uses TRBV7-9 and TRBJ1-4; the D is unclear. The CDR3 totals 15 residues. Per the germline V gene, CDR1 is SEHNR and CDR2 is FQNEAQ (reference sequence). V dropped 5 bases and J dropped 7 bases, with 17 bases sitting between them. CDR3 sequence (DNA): TGTGCCAGCAGCCGGTTCGGATCCCCAGGTGAAAAACTGTTTTTT. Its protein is CASSRFGSPGEKLFF.

The CDR3 protein is CASSIAGGFFGYNEQFF. CDR3 nucleotide sequence: TGTGCCAGTAGTATAGCGGGGGGGTTTTTCGGATACAATGAGCAGTTCTTC. The rearrangement links TRBV19 to TRBJ2-1; 8 nucleotides match TRBD2. Per the germline V gene, CDR1 is LNHDA and CDR2 is SQIVND (reference sequence). The CDR3 covers 17 residues. V lost 1 base, J lost 4 bases, and 9 bases stayed unmatched.

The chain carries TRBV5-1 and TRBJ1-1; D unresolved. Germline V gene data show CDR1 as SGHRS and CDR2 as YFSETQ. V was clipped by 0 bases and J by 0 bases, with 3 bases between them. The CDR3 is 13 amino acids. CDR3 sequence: CASSLELNTEAFF. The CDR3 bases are TGCGCCAGCAGCTTGGAGCTGAACACTGAAGCTTTCTTT.

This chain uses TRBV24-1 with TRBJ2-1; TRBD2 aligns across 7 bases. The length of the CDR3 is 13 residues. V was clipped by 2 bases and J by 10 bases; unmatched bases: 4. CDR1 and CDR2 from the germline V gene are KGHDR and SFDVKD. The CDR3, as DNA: TGTGCCACCAGTGATTGGGGGGGATCGGAGCAGTTCTTC. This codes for CATSDWGGSEQFF.

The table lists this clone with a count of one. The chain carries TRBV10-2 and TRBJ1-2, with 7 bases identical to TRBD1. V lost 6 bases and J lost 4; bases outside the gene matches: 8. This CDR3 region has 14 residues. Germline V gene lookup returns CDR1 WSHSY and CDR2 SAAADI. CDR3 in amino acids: CASSPGTEVYGYTF. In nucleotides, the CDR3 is TGCGCCAGCAGCCCCGGGACAGAGGTCTATGGCTACACCTTC.

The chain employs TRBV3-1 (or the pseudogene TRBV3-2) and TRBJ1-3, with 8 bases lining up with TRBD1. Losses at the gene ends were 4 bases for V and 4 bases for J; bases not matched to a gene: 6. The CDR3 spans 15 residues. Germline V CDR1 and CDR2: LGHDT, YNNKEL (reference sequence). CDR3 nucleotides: TGTGCCAGCAGCCCGACCAGGGGGCCAGGAAACACCATATATTTT. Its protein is CASSPTRGPGNTIYF.

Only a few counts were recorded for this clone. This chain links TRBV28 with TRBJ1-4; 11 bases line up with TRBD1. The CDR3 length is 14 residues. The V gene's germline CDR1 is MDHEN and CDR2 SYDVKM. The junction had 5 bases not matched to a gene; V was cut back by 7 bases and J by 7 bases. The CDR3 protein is CASTRTGGVEKLFF. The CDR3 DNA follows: TGTGCCAGCACCAGGACAGGGGGCGTTGAAAAACTGTTTTTT.

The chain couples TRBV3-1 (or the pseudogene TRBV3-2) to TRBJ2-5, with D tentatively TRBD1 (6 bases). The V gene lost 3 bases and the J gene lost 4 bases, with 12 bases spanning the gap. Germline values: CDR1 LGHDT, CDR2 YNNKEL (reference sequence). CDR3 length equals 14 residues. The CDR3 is CASSHRGGAETQYF. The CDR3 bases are TGTGCCAGCAGCCACAGGGGTGGGGCAGAGACCCAGTACTTC.

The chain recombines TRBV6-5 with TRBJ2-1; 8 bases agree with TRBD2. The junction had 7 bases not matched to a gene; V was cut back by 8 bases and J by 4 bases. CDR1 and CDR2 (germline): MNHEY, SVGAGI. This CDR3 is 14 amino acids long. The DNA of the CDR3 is TGTGCCAGCCGGGGGGGCCTTGGTTACAATGAGCAGTTCTTC. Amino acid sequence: CASRGGLGYNEQFF.

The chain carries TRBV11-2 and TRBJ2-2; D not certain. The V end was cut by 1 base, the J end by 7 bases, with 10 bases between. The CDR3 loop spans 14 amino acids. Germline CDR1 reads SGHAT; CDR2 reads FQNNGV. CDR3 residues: CASSLGRMGGELFF. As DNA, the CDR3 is TGTGCCAGCAGCTTAGGGAGAATGGGCGGGGAGCTGTTTTTT.

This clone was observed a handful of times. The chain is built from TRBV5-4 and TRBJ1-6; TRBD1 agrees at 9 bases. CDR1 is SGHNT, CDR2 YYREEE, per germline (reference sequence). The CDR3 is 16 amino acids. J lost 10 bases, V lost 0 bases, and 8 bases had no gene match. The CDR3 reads CASSLEGNRGQSPLHF. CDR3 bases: TGTGCCAGCAGCTTGGAAGGGAACAGGGGGCAATCACCCCTCCACTTT.

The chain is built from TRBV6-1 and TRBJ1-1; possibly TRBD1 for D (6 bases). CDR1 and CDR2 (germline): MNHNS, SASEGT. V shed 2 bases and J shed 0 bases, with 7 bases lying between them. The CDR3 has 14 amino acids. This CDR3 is CASSEQGMNTEAFF. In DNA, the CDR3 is TGTGCCAGCAGTGAACAGGGGATGAACACTGAAGCTTTCTTT.

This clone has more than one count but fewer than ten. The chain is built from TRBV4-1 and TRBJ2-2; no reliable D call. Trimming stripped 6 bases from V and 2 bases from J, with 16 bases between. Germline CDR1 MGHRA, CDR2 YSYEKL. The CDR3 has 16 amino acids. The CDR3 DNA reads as TGCGCCAGCAGTCGCGCGATTTCTCTTAACACCGGGGAGCTGTTTTTT. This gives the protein CASSRAISLNTGELFF.

The CDR3 nucleotides read TGTGCCAGCTCACCTAGTTATTCCACTGAAGCTTTCTTT. This gives the protein CASSPSYSTEAFF. The chain joins TRBV18 to TRBJ1-1; D remains ambiguous. CDR3 length equals 13 residues. Trimming stripped 3 bases from V and 4 bases from J, with 9 bases between. CDR1 is KGHSH and CDR2 is LQKENI in the germline V gene.

CDR3 amino acids: CASSHQGVAEKLFF. CDR3 nucleotides: TGTGCCAGCAGCCATCAGGGTGTAGCTGAAAAACTGTTTTTT. The chain uses TRBV11-2 and TRBJ1-4; D possibly corresponds to TRBD1 (5 bases). Germline CDR1 and CDR2: SGHAT and FQNNGV. CDR3 size: 14 residues. The ends were cut back, 5 bases at V and 7 bases at J, with 14 bases in the middle.

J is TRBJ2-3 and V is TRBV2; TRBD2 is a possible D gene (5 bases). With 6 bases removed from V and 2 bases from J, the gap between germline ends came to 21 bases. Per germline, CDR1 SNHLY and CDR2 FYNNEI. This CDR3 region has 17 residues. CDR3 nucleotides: TGTGCCAGCAGGGGCAGAGGGAGAGCGGACCTCACAGATACGCAGTATTTT. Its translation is CASRGRGRADLTDTQYF.

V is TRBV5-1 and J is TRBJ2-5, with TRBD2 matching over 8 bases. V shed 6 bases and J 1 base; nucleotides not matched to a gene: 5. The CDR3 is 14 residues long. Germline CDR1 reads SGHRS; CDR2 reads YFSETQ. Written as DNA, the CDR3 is TGCGCCAGCAACTACGGGGGGGCCCAAGAGACCCAGTACTTC. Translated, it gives CASNYGGAQETQYF.

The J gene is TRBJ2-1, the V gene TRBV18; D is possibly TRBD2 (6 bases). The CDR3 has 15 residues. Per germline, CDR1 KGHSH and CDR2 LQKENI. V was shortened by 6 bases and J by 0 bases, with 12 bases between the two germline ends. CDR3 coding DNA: TGTGCCAGCTCCTACCGGGGGAGCTCCTACAATGAGCAGTTCTTC. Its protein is CASSYRGSSYNEQFF.

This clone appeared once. CDR3 sequence (DNA): TGTGCCAGCAGTGGCGCCCACGAGCAGTACTTC. Translation gives CASSGAHEQYF. J is TRBJ2-7 and V is TRBV2; D is ambiguous. Germline values: CDR1 SNHLY, CDR2 FYNNEI. The CDR3 spans 11 residues. Trimming shortened V by 4 bases and J by 5 bases, and 6 bases separated the two germline ends.

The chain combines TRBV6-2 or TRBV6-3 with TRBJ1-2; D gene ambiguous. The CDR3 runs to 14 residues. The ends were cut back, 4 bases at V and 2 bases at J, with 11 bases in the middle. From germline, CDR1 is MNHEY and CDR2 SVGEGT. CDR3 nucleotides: TGTGCCAGCAGTTCCAGGACGGGAAACTATGGCTACACCTTC. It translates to CASSSRTGNYGYTF.

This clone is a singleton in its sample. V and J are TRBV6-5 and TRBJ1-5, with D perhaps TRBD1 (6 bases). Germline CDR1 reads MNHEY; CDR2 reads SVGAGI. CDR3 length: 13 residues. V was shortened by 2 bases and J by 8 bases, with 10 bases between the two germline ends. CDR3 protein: CASSYTGREPQHF. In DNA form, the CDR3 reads TGTGCCAGCAGTTACACAGGGAGGGAGCCCCAGCATTTT.

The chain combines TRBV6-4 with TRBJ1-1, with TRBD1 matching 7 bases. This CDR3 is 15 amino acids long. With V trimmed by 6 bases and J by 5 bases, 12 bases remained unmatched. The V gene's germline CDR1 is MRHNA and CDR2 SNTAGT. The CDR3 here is CASSTKTGMRTEAFF. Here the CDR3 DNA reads TGTGCCAGCAGCACTAAGACAGGGATGAGAACTGAAGCTTTCTTT.

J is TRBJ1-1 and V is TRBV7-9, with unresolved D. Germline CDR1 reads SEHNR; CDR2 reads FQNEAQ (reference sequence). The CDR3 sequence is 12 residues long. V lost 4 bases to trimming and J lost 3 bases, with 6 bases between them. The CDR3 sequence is CASSWSDTEAFF. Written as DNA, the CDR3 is TGTGCCAGCAGCTGGTCGGACACTGAAGCTTTCTTT.

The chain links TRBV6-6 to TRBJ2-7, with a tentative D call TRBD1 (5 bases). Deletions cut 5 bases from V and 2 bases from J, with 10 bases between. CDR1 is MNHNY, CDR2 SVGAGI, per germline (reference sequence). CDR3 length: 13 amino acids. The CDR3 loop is CASSPGYTYEQYF. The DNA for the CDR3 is TGTGCCAGCAGTCCAGGGTACACCTACGAGCAGTACTTC.

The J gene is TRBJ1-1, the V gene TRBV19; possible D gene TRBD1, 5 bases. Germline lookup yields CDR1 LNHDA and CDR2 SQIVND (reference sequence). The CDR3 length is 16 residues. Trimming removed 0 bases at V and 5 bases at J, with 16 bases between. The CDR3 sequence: CASSIDIGVGGTEAFF. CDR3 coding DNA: TGTGCCAGTAGTATAGATATTGGGGTCGGGGGGACTGAAGCTTTCTTT.

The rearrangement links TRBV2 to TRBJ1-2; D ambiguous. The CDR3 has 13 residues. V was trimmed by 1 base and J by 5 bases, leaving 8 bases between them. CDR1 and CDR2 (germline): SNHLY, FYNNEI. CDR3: CASSEDEGYGYTF. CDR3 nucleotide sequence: TGTGCCAGCAGTGAAGACGAGGGTTATGGCTACACCTTC. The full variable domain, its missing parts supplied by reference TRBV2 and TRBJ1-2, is EPEVTQTPSHQVTQMGQEVILRCVPISNHLYFYWYRQILGQKVEFLVSFYNNEISEKSEIFDDQFSVERPDGSNFTLKIRSTKLEDSAMYFCASSEDEGYGYTFGSGTRLTVV.

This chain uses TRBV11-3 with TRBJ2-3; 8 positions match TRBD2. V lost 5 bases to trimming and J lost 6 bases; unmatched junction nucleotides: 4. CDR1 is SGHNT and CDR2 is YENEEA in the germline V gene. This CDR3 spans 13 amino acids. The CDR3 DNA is TGTGCCAGCAGCCCCGGGGGGGCCGATACGCAGTATTTT. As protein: CASSPGGADTQYF.

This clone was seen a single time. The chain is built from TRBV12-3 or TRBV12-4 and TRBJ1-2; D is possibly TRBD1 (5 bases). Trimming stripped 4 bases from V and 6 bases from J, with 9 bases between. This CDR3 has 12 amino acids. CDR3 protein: CASSSGTHGYTF. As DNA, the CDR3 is TGTGCCAGCAGTTCCGGGACTCATGGCTACACCTTC.

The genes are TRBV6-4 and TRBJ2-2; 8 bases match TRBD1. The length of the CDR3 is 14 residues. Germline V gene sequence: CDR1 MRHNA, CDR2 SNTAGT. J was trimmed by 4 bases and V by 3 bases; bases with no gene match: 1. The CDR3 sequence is CASSETGGTGELFF. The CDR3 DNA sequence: TGTGCCAGCAGTGAAACAGGGGGCACCGGGGAGCTGTTTTTT.

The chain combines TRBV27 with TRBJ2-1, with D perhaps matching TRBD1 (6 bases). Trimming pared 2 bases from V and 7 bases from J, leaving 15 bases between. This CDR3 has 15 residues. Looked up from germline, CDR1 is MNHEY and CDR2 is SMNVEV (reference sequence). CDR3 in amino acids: CASSLGAGVENEQFF. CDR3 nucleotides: TGTGCCAGCAGTTTAGGGGCAGGGGTTGAGAATGAGCAGTTCTTC.

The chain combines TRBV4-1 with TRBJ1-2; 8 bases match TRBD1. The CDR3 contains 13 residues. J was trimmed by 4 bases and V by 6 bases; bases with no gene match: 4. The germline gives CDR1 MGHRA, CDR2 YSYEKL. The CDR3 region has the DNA TGCGCCAGCAGTGCGGACAGGGTCTATGGCTACACCTTC. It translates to CASSADRVYGYTF.

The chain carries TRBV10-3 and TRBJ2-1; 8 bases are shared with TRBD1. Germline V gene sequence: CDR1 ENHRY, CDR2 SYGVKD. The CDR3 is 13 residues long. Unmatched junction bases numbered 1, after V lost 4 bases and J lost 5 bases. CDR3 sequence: CAISGTGNNEQFF. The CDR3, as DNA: TGTGCCATCAGTGGGACAGGGAACAATGAGCAGTTCTTC.